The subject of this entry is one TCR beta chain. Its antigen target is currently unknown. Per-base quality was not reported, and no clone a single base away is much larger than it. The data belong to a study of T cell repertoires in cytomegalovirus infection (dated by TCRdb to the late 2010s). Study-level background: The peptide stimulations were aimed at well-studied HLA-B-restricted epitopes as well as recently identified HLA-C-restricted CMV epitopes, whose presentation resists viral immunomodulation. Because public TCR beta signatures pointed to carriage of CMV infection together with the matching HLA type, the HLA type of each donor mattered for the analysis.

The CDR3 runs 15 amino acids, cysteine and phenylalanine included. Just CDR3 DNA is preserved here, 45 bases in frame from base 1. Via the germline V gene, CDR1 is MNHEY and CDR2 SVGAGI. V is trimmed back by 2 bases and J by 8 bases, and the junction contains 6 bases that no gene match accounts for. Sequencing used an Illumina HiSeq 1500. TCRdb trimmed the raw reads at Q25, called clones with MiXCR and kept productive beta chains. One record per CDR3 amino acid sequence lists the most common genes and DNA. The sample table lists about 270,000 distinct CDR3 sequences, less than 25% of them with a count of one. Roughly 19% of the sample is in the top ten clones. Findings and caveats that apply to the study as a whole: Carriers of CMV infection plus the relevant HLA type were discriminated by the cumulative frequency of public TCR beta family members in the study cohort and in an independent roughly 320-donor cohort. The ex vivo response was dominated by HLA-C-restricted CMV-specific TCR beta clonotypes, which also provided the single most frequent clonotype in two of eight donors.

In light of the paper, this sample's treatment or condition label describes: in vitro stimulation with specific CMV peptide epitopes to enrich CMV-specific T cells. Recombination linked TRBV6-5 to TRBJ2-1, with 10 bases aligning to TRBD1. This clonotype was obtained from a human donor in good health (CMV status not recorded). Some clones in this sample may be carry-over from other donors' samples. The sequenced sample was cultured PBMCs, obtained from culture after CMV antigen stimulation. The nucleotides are TGTGCCAGCAGTTACGGTGGACAGGGGGAGTATGAGCAGTTCTTC. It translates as CASSYGGQGEYEQFF.